The next 24 T cell receptor beta chains were all read from a single sample in a study of CD8 T cells in Susac syndrome. Reverse transcription used roughly 0.45 to 1 ug RNA and random hexamers. MiXCR, run by TCRdb on the immunoSEQ multiplex PCR reads, gives a single entry per CDR3 protein. The table has tens of thousands of distinct CDR3 sequences, approximately 96% seen once. The sequenced sample was CD8+ T cells from PBMCs. Source of these receptors: a human donor with Susac syndrome.

The V and J genes are TRBV3-1 and TRBJ1-6; D is perhaps TRBD1 (5 bases). The V gene's germline CDR1 is LGHDT and CDR2 YNNKEL (reference sequence). CDR3 length: 14 residues. The V gene lost 3 bases and the J gene lost 6 bases, with 9 bases spanning the gap. CDR3 amino acids: CASSQGPGNSPLHF. As DNA, the CDR3 is TGTGCCAGCAGCCAGGGGCCCGGTAATTCACCCCTCCACTTT.

V gene TRBV4-3 combines with J gene TRBJ1-2, with no clear D. Germline assignment: CDR1 LGHNA and CDR2 YSLEER. CDR3 length: 18 residues. V lost 3 bases and J 3 bases, leaving 23 bases between the germline ends. The CDR3 protein is CASSQAAEEGRWDYGYTF. DNA for the CDR3: TGCGCCAGCAGCCAGGCCGCGGAAGAGGGTCGTTGGGACTATGGCTACACCTTC.

The genes are TRBV20-1 and TRBJ2-3; D unresolved. In germline, CDR1 is DFQATT, CDR2 SNEGSKA (reference sequence). The CDR3 totals 14 residues. V lost 0 bases, J lost 2 bases, and 9 bases lay in between. The CDR3 region is CSARDVDLTDTQYF. The CDR3 bases are TGCAGTGCTAGAGATGTCGACCTCACAGATACGCAGTATTTT.

The genes are TRBV5-1 and TRBJ2-1, with TRBD1 matching 7 bases. Germline V gene lookup returns CDR1 SGHRS and CDR2 YFSETQ. The CDR3 contains 18 residues. After removal of 4 bases from V and 5 bases from J, the junction contained 18 bases not matched to a gene. This CDR3 reads CASSRARTGAGLDNEQFF. CDR3 nucleotide sequence: TGCGCCAGCAGCAGAGCACGGACAGGCGCCGGGTTGGACAATGAGCAGTTCTTC.

This chain uses TRBV14 with TRBJ2-3; no clear D gene. Germline V CDR1 and CDR2: SGHDN, FVKESK. The V end lost 1 base, the J end lost 7 bases, and 6 bases lay between the germline ends. The CDR3 spans 12 residues. In nucleotides, the CDR3 is TGTGCCAGCAGCCAAGCGGATTATACGCAGTATTTT. Residues: CASSQADYTQYF.

The chain has TRBV9 and TRBJ2-7; tentatively, D is TRBD2 (5 bases). V was pared by 0 bases and J by 0 bases, with 10 bases between. Germline V gene sequence: CDR1 SGDLS, CDR2 YYNGEE. The CDR3 is made up of 15 amino acids. Here the CDR3 DNA reads TGTGCCAGCAGCGTAGAGGGAGCGAGCTCCTACGAGCAGTACTTC. The encoded protein is CASSVEGASSYEQYF.

J is TRBJ1-5 and V is TRBV20-1; 10 nucleotides agree with TRBD1. V trimming: 6 bases; J trimming: 4 bases; junction bases outside the gene matches: 6. The CDR3 length is 14 residues. Germline V gene sequence: CDR1 DFQATT, CDR2 SNEGSKA (reference sequence). Written as DNA, the CDR3 is TGCAGTGCCTTTCCGGGACAGGGGAATCAGCCCCAGCATTTT. Its translation is CSAFPGQGNQPQHF.

The V call is TRBV23-1, the J call TRBJ2-7; D not certain. TRBV23-1 has ORF status, its function being uncertain. Between the trimmed V and J ends, which lost 8 bases and 3 bases, there was a span of 11 bases. This CDR3 has 12 amino acids. As DNA, the CDR3 is TGCGCCAGCCCTCATTTTAACTACGAGCAGTACTTC. Protein sequence: CASPHFNYEQYF.

This chain links TRBV29-1 with TRBJ1-2; weak D call: TRBD1 (6 bases). This CDR3 spans 14 amino acids. Per the germline V gene, CDR1 is SQVTM and CDR2 is ANQGSEA. V lost 2 bases and J 1 base, leaving 11 bases between the germline ends. CDR3 protein: CSVENRQVNYGYTF. CDR3 nucleotides: TGCAGCGTTGAAAATCGACAGGTTAACTATGGCTACACCTTC.

The V and J genes are TRBV9 and TRBJ1-5; D is undetermined. Germline V gene sequence: CDR1 SGDLS, CDR2 YYNGEE. This CDR3 is 14 amino acids long. V shed 0 bases and J shed 5 bases, with 9 bases lying between them. The CDR3 is CASSVAGDDQPQHF. In DNA form, the CDR3 reads TGTGCCAGCAGCGTAGCAGGTGACGATCAGCCCCAGCATTTT.

The chain is built from TRBV7-2 and TRBJ1-5; a possible D gene is TRBD1 (5 bases). The CDR3 covers 14 residues. The V end was cut by 5 bases, the J end by 3 bases, with 11 bases between. Germline assignment: CDR1 SGHTA and CDR2 FQGNSA. CDR3 residues: CASSPDSYNQPQHF. CDR3 bases: TGTGCCAGCAGCCCCGACAGTTACAATCAGCCCCAGCATTTT.

The chain uses TRBV6-2 or TRBV6-3 and TRBJ1-2; maybe TRBD1 (5 bases). Germline assignment: CDR1 MNHEY and CDR2 SVGEGT. V was shortened by 2 bases and J by 7 bases, with 14 bases between the two germline ends. There are 14 residues in the CDR3. CDR3 nucleotides: TGTGCCAGCAGTTACGACAGTTGGAACGCTGGCTACACCTTC. It is translated as CASSYDSWNAGYTF.

The CDR3 reads CASSVEWASYEQYF. The CDR3 nucleotides are TGTGCCAGCAGCGTAGAATGGGCGTCCTACGAGCAGTACTTC. The gene calls are TRBV9 and TRBJ2-7; D gene unclear. Germline V gene sequence: CDR1 SGDLS, CDR2 YYNGEE. Trimming left V 0 bases short and J 1 base short, with 8 bases between. The CDR3 totals 14 residues.

The chain has TRBV15 and TRBJ2-7, with unresolved D. Trimming removed 1 base at V and 4 bases at J, with 8 bases between. CDR3 size: 13 residues. Germline values: CDR1 LNHNV, CDR2 YYDKDF (reference sequence). In DNA, the CDR3 is TGTGCCACCAGCAGAGCGGGCAGATACGAGCAGTACTTC. Amino acids: CATSRAGRYEQYF.

The chain joins TRBV9 to TRBJ1-1, with D unresolved. V dropped 2 bases and J dropped 1 base, with 6 bases sitting between them. The CDR3 totals 13 residues. Looked up from germline, CDR1 is SGDLS and CDR2 is YYNGEE. The CDR3 bases are TGTGCCAGCAGCGTTAACTGGAACACTGAAGCTTTCTTT. It yields the protein CASSVNWNTEAFF.

In regard to this clonotype: This CDR3 fails to terminate in the conserved phenylalanine or tryptophan, so it likely reflects a read error. The chain links TRBV14 to TRBJ2-3; D gene ambiguous. The germline V and J ends were trimmed by 1 base and 4 bases, with 0 bases remaining between them. This CDR3 is built from 11 residues. The germline gives CDR1 SGHDN, CDR2 FVKESK. The CDR3 reads CASSQADTQYL. Written as DNA, the CDR3 is TGTGCCAGCAGCCAAGCAGATACGCAGTATCTT.

In DNA form, the CDR3 reads TGTGCCTGGGGTCGGGCCCCTGAGGGGGCCAACGTCCTGACTTTC. Translation gives CAWGRAPEGANVLTF. V is TRBV30 and J is TRBJ2-6; D is unclear. Germline values: CDR1 GTSNPN, CDR2 SVGIG (reference sequence). V lost 5 bases, J lost 4 bases, and 15 bases lay in between. The CDR3 is made up of 15 amino acids.

The chain recombines TRBV4-3 with TRBJ2-6, with D unresolved. From germline, CDR1 is LGHNA and CDR2 YSLEER. Trimming took off 4 bases at V and 2 bases at J, with 15 bases between the two ends. The CDR3 runs 17 residues. CDR3 residues: CASSPSEVQAGANVLTF. The CDR3 DNA follows: TGCGCCAGCAGCCCTTCTGAGGTTCAAGCTGGGGCCAACGTCCTGACTTTC.

This clonotype was seen only a few times. V is TRBV4-1 and J is TRBJ2-5; D uncertain. Germline V gene sequence: CDR1 MGHRA, CDR2 YSYEKL. The ends were cut back, 4 bases at V and 4 bases at J, with 13 bases in the middle. The CDR3 loop spans 14 amino acids. This CDR3 is CASSLEFSGETQYF. As DNA, the CDR3 is TGCGCCAGCAGCCTCGAGTTCTCCGGAGAGACCCAGTACTTC.

The chain links TRBV24-1 to TRBJ2-2; TRBD1 is a possible D gene (5 bases). CDR3 length: 12 amino acids. The germline V and J ends were trimmed by 7 bases and 6 bases, with 8 bases remaining between them. Germline lookup yields CDR1 KGHDR and CDR2 SFDVKD. The CDR3 spells CATRLGAGELFF. In DNA form, the CDR3 reads TGTGCCACCAGGTTAGGGGCCGGGGAGCTGTTTTTT.

V gene TRBV3-1 combines with J gene TRBJ1-2, with D possibly being TRBD1 (5 bases). CDR3 length equals 15 residues. V lost 2 bases to trimming and J lost 4 bases, with 14 bases between them. CDR1 is LGHDT and CDR2 is YNNKEL in the germline V gene (reference sequence). The CDR3 loop reads CASSQTWGNSYGYTF. In DNA form, the CDR3 reads TGTGCCAGCAGCCAAACATGGGGGAACAGCTATGGCTACACCTTC.

The J gene is TRBJ2-7, the V gene TRBV29-1; D unresolved. From germline, CDR1 is SQVTM and CDR2 ANQGSEA. This CDR3 region has 12 residues. Trimming left V 4 bases short and J 1 base short, with 8 bases between. DNA for the CDR3: TGCAGCGTTGGCGAGTATTCCTACGAGCAGTACTTC. Encoded protein: CSVGEYSYEQYF.

This chain links TRBV3-1 with TRBJ1-2, with D tentatively TRBD1 (5 bases). Germline V gene lookup returns CDR1 LGHDT and CDR2 YNNKEL (reference sequence). The CDR3 totals 15 residues. V dropped 0 bases and J dropped 5 bases, with 13 bases sitting between them. This CDR3 reads CASSQDATGGYGYTF. The CDR3 DNA sequence: TGTGCCAGCAGCCAAGATGCAACAGGAGGTTATGGCTACACCTTC.

V usage is TRBV30 and J usage is TRBJ1-2; no reliable D call. From germline, CDR1 is GTSNPN and CDR2 SVGIG (reference sequence). The CDR3 covers 11 residues. V shed 5 bases and J shed 12 bases, with 16 bases lying between them. The CDR3 loop reads CAWAIDGENTF. The DNA of the CDR3 is TGTGCCTGGGCTATCGACGGTGAGAACACCTTC.